The 15 T cell receptor beta chains in this list originate from one sample, sequenced in a study of blood T cell repertoires in COVID-19. Assay used: immunoSEQ multiplex PCR; TCRdb lists only in-frame clones, some missing. Of roughly 300,000 clones listed, around 86% are singletons. Material: peripheral blood. The receptors derive from a woman aged 55-69 years with active or convalescent COVID-19.

The rearrangement uses TRBV6-5 and TRBJ1-6, with 7 bases aligning to TRBD1. V was clipped by 4 bases and J by 0 bases; unmatched bases: 3. The CDR3 loop spans 16 amino acids. The germline V gene encodes CDR1 MNHEY and CDR2 SVGAGI. The CDR3 loop reads CASSSRDSSYNSPLHF. CDR3 coding DNA: TGTGCCAGCAGTTCCCGGGACAGCTCCTATAATTCACCCCTCCACTTT.

The J gene is TRBJ1-2, the V gene TRBV6-5; TRBD1 might be the D (6 bases). The CDR3 contains 14 residues. V lost 7 bases and J 4 bases, leaving 16 bases between the germline ends. Germline CDR1 reads MNHEY; CDR2 reads SVGAGI. CDR3 region: CASTFLTGSYGYTF. The CDR3 DNA follows: TGTGCCAGCACTTTTCTCACAGGGTCCTATGGCTACACCTTC.

This chain connects TRBV27 to TRBJ2-7; TRBD1 matches 11 bases. Germline CDR1 MNHEY, CDR2 SMNVEV (reference sequence). The V gene end was trimmed by 8 bases and the J gene end by 4 bases; junction bases not matched to a gene: 7. The CDR3 has 14 residues. The CDR3 sequence: CASGADRGQYEQYF. CDR3 DNA sequence: TGTGCCAGCGGCGCGGACAGGGGGCAGTACGAGCAGTACTTC.

This chain connects TRBV10-3 to TRBJ2-6; the D gene is possibly TRBD1 (6 bases). CDR1 is ENHRY and CDR2 is SYGVKD in the germline V gene. This CDR3 region has 14 residues. V lost 11 bases, J lost 0 bases, and 11 bases lay in between. CDR3 coding DNA: TGTGCCTCGGAAGGGGGCTCTGGGGCCAACGTCCTGACTTTC. Its protein product is CASEGGSGANVLTF.

The V and J genes are TRBV5-6 and TRBJ2-7, with TRBD1 matching 9 bases. J lost 4 bases, V lost 4 bases, and 6 bases had no gene match. CDR3 size: 14 residues. Germline V CDR1 and CDR2: SGHDT, YYEEEE. The CDR3 DNA is TGTGCCAGCAGCCCTGACAGGGGGAAGTACGAGCAGTACTTC. Protein product: CASSPDRGKYEQYF.

The chain is built from TRBV29-1 and TRBJ1-4; the D is unclear. CDR3 length: 15 residues. V shed 4 bases and J shed 6 bases, with 18 bases lying between them. Per germline, CDR1 SQVTM and CDR2 ANQGSEA. The CDR3 coding sequence is TGCAGCGTTGGTGTTTCGGGTTTGTTTGATGAAAAACTGTTTTTT. Protein sequence: CSVGVSGLFDEKLFF.

This clone was picked up one time. The chain employs TRBV11-3 and TRBJ2-2, with TRBD2 matching over 9 bases. The V gene's germline CDR1 is SGHNT and CDR2 YENEEA. The CDR3 extends over 16 amino acids. V shed 2 bases and J 5 bases; nucleotides not matched to a gene: 6. The CDR3 region is CASSLRLRGGTGELFF. The DNA for the CDR3 is TGTGCCAGCAGCTTAAGACTGCGGGGGGGAACCGGGGAGCTGTTTTTT. Looking up the rest from reference TRBV11-3 and TRBJ2-2 gives the full variable domain: EAGVVQSPRYKIIEKKQPVAFWCNPISGHNTLYWYLQNLGQGPELLIRYENEEAVDDSQLPKDRFSAERLKGVDSTLKIQPAELGDSAVYLCASSLRLRGGTGELFFGEGSRLTVL.

The chain couples TRBV19 to TRBJ2-7; 9 nucleotides line up with TRBD2. Germline CDR1 is LNHDA and CDR2 is SQIVND (reference sequence). Trimming took 5 bases from V and 2 from J; bases not matched to a gene: 4. The CDR3 consists of 14 residues. This CDR3 reads CASSVAGGPYEQYF. Written as DNA, the CDR3 is TGTGCCAGTAGTGTGGCGGGGGGGCCCTACGAGCAGTACTTC.

This chain uses TRBV28 with TRBJ1-5; D is uncertain. This CDR3 is built from 11 residues. Trimming removed 2 bases from V and 6 bases from J, with 2 bases in between. Germline V gene sequence: CDR1 MDHEN, CDR2 SYDVKM. This chain's CDR3 is CASSLRQPQHF. The CDR3 DNA reads TGTGCCAGCAGTTTACGTCAGCCCCAGCATTTT.

Concerning this clone itself: The identical CDR3 is also encoded by other nucleotide sequences in the sample. The genes are TRBV7-2 and TRBJ1-1, with 9 bases aligning to TRBD1. Germline V gene lookup returns CDR1 SGHTA and CDR2 FQGNSA. This CDR3 contains 14 residues. With 3 bases clipped from V and 1 base from J, the junction kept 0 bases outside the gene matches. This chain's CDR3 is CASSLGQGNTEAFF. The CDR3 DNA follows: TGTGCCAGCAGCTTGGGACAGGGGAACACTGAAGCTTTCTTT. The full variable domain, with the rest looked up from reference TRBV7-2 and TRBJ1-1, is GAGVSQSPSNKVTEKGKDVELRCDPISGHTALYWYRQSLGQGLEFLIYFQGNSAPDKSGLPSDRFSAERTGGSVSTLTIQRTQQEDSAVYLCASSLGQGNTEAFFGQGTRLTVV.

The chain uses TRBV4-1 and TRBJ2-5; 14 bases fit TRBD2. The CDR3 runs 18 residues. CDR1 and CDR2 from the germline V gene are MGHRA and YSYEKL. With V trimmed by 5 bases and J by 1 base, 9 bases remained unmatched. CDR3 nucleotides: TGCGCCAGCAGCTCCCCCGGGACTAGCGGGGGAATCCAAGAGACCCAGTACTTC. Its translation: CASSSPGTSGGIQETQYF.

This clone was seen once. The J gene is TRBJ1-1, the V gene TRBV13; D is perhaps TRBD1 (5 bases). The CDR3 sequence is 13 residues long. V lost 4 bases and J 5 bases, leaving 11 bases between the germline ends. CDR1 and CDR2 (germline): PRHDT, FYEKMQ (reference sequence). The CDR3 bases are TGTGCCAGCAGCTCGCAGGGTGGGACTGAAGCTTTCTTT. Amino acids: CASSSQGGTEAFF.

This chain uses TRBV5-1 with TRBJ2-5, with a possible D match to TRBD2 (6 bases). The germline CDR1 and CDR2 sequences are SGHRS and YFSETQ. The CDR3 extends over 13 amino acids. V lost 4 bases to trimming and J lost 7 bases, with 14 bases between them. As DNA, the CDR3 is TGCGCCAGCAGCCAGGGAGCGGGCGGGACCCAGTACTTC. It yields the protein CASSQGAGGTQYF. Combining the CDR3 with reference TRBV5-1 and TRBJ2-5 gives the whole variable domain KAGVTQTPRYLIKTRGQQVTLSCSPISGHRSVSWYQQTPGQGLQFLFEYFSETQRNKGNFPGRFSGRQFSNSRSEMNVSTLELGDSALYLCASSQGAGGTQYFGPGTRLLVL.

Only a few counts were recorded for this clone. The rearrangement joins TRBV4-1 to TRBJ2-2; 11 bases line up with TRBD2. V lost 4 bases and J lost 0; bases outside the gene matches: 7. This CDR3 has 18 amino acids. Germline V gene lookup returns CDR1 MGHRA and CDR2 YSYEKL. The CDR3 region is CASSPRQTSGANTGELFF. The CDR3 DNA follows: TGCGCCAGCAGCCCCCGACAGACTAGCGGGGCGAACACCGGGGAGCTGTTTTTT.

The chain employs TRBV9 and TRBJ2-1; a possible D gene is TRBD2 (6 bases). The germline gives CDR1 SGDLS, CDR2 YYNGEE. V dropped 3 bases and J dropped 2 bases, with 12 bases sitting between them. The CDR3 length is 15 residues. CDR3 in DNA: TGTGCCAGCAGCGCCCGGGACTTACCCTACAATGAGCAGTTCTTC. Its protein product is CASSARDLPYNEQFF.